Listed here are 2 T cell receptor beta chains from one sample, sequenced in a study of spatial heterogeneity in lung cancer. Time point meaning: sample taken at primary tumor resection. Researchers sequenced whole RNA taken from tumor, nontumor lung or frozen PBMC without sorting. TCRdb processed the 5' RACE reads anew with MiXCR; each CDR3 protein has one entry. The table shows around 40,000 distinct CDR3 sequences, with roughly 5.8% occurring only once. This specimen was PBMCs, taken at surgery. These receptor sequences come from a male donor with early-stage non-small cell lung cancer.

This clonotype was seen repeatedly, ten times or more. This sequence joins TRBV10-3 and TRBJ2-3; D remains unclear. V was shortened by 4 bases and J by 3 bases, with 5 bases between the two germline ends. Germline loops: CDR1 ENHRY, CDR2 SYGVKD. CDR3 length equals 12 residues. CDR3 loop: CAISGGTDTQYF. CDR3 sequence (DNA): TGTGCCATCAGTGGGGGTACAGATACGCAGTATTTT.

The genes are TRBV5-6 and TRBJ1-5; weak D call: TRBD1 (6 bases). V was trimmed by 4 bases and J by 4 bases, leaving 18 bases between them. The CDR3 runs to 16 residues. Germline CDR1 and CDR2: SGHDT and YYEEEE. In DNA, the CDR3 is TGTGCCAGCAGCGGAGGGACATCGGCTCCTAATCAGCCCCAGCATTTT. This gives the protein CASSGGTSAPNQPQHF. Drawing the rest from reference TRBV5-6 and TRBJ1-5, the complete variable domain is DAGVTQSPTHLIKTRGQQVTLRCSPKSGHDTVSWYQQALGQGPQFIFQYYEEEERQRGNFPDRFSGHQFPNYSSELNVNALLLGDSALYLCASSGGTSAPNQPQHFGDGTRLSIL.